The next 7 T cell receptor beta chains were all read from a single sample in a study of identical twins. TCRdb processed the 5' RACE reads anew with MiXCR; each CDR3 protein has one entry. The sample has approximately 210,000 distinct CDR3 sequences; around a tenth are singletons. Material: memory (CD45RO+) T cells sorted from blood. These receptors came from a woman aged 18-30 years in good health.

The chain recombines TRBV7-9 with TRBJ2-1; 8 positions match TRBD1. Germline-derived CDR1 and CDR2 are SEHNR and FQNEAQ (reference sequence). Unmatched junction bases numbered 15, after V lost 4 bases and J lost 10 bases. The CDR3 sequence is 16 residues long. The CDR3 region has the DNA TGTGCCAGCAGCTCAAAGACAGGGGCCGTCCGCCGGGAGCAGTTCTTC. Translation gives CASSSKTGAVRREQFF.

V is TRBV9 and J is TRBJ2-2, with D unclear. Germline CDR1 SGDLS, CDR2 YYNGEE. The CDR3 spans 12 residues. V dropped 4 bases and J dropped 7 bases, with 8 bases sitting between them. CDR3 sequence reads: CASSPIRGELFF. The CDR3 coding sequence is TGTGCCAGCAGCCCCATCCGCGGGGAGCTGTTTTTT. Drawing the rest from reference TRBV9 and TRBJ2-2, the complete variable domain is DSGVTQTPKHLITATGQRVTLRCSPRSGDLSVYWYQQSLDQGLQFLIQYYNGEERAKGNILERFSAQQFPDLHSELNLSSLELGDSALYFCASSPIRGELFFGEGSRLTVL.

The chain combines TRBV20-1 with TRBJ2-5; 13 nucleotides align to TRBD2. Looked up from germline, CDR1 is DFQATT and CDR2 is SNEGSKA (reference sequence). With V trimmed by 2 bases and J by 4 bases, 4 bases remained unmatched. This CDR3 region has 15 residues. CDR3 coding DNA: TGCAGTGCTAGAAGGACTAGCGGGAGTACAGAGACCCAGTACTTC. This gives the protein CSARRTSGSTETQYF.

This clonotype was counted many times. The chain couples TRBV5-1 to TRBJ2-3; D remains unclear. The CDR3 runs 15 residues. Germline V gene data show CDR1 as SGHRS and CDR2 as YFSETQ. Trimming took 2 bases from V and 3 from J, leaving 13 bases between them. The CDR3 DNA sequence: TGCGCCAGCAGCTTCTTATTGAGCTCAACAGATACGCAGTATTTT. The encoded protein is CASSFLLSSTDTQYF.

This clonotype was picked up many times. This chain connects TRBV3-1 to TRBJ1-2; 8 bases are shared with TRBD1. J gave up 4 bases and V 5 bases, and 6 bases lay outside the gene matches. The germline V gene encodes CDR1 LGHDT and CDR2 YNNKEL (reference sequence). The CDR3 runs to 14 residues. The CDR3 DNA reads TGTGCCAGCAGCTCTAGACAGGGGCGCTATGGCTACACCTTC. Its translation: CASSSRQGRYGYTF.

This clonotype was detected a few times. The chain links TRBV6-1 to TRBJ1-2; the match to TRBD1 covers 8 bases. The germline V gene encodes CDR1 MNHNS and CDR2 SASEGT. The ends lost 6 bases at V and 4 bases at J; junction bases unmatched: 16. The CDR3 consists of 17 residues. The CDR3 is CASRSLTDRARSYGYTF. The CDR3 bases are TGTGCCAGCAGATCCTTAACGGACAGGGCCAGGAGCTATGGCTACACCTTC.

This clonotype was observed a handful of times. The chain couples TRBV12-3 or TRBV12-4 to TRBJ1-2, with D unclear. This CDR3 spans 14 amino acids. Trimming took off 2 bases at V and 4 bases at J, with 11 bases between the two ends. Here the CDR3 DNA reads TGTGCCAGCAGTTTAAGGCCCGAATTCTATGGCTACACCTTC. Its protein is CASSLRPEFYGYTF.